This TCR beta chain emerged from a study of blood T cell repertoires in COVID-19. In its sample, this clone was seen a few times. V trimming: 6 bases; J trimming: 0 bases; junction bases outside the gene matches: 16. CDR1 ENHRY and CDR2 SYGVKD come from the germline V gene. This CDR3 has 19 amino acids. Clones were read by immunoSEQ multiplex PCR, and TCRdb kept only the in-frame ones, dropping some. The table records fewer than 250,000 clones, around 83% of them present only once. This sequence originates from a woman in her forties or fifties with acute or convalescent COVID-19. This chain connects TRBV10-3 to TRBJ1-3; the match to TRBD1 covers 8 bases. The specimen sequenced was peripheral blood. CDR3 region: CAISDRGTLPRASGNTIYF. In DNA form, the CDR3 reads TGTGCCATCAGCGACAGGGGTACTCTTCCGAGGGCCTCTGGAAACACCATATATTTT.